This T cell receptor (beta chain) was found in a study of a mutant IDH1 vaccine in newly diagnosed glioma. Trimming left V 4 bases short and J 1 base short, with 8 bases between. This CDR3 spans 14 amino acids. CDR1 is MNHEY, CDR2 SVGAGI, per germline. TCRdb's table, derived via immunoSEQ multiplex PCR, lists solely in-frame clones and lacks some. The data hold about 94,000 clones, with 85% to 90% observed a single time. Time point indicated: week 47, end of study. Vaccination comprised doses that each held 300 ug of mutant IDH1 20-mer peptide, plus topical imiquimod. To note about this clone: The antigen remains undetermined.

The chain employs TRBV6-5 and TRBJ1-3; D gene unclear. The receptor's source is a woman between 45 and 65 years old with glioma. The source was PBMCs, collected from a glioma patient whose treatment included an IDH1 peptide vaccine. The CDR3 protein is CASSFSKSGNTIYF. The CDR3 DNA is TGTGCCAGCAGTTTCTCAAAGTCTGGAAACACCATATATTTT.